A single sample gave rise to the 31 T cell receptor beta chains below, sequenced in a study of regulatory T cells in long-lasting Graves disease (dated by TCRdb to the early 2020s). Libraries were prepared through multiplex PCR. Instrument used: Illumina HiSeq 4000. CDR3 regions were amplified by Arm-PCR with iRepertoire HTBI primers to construct TCR beta libraries. TCRdb passed the public sequencing reads through fastp at Q25 and MiXCR, retaining productive beta sequences. Here each entry gathers all rows of one CDR3 protein and keeps the most common genes and DNA. This sample comprises 390,000 or so distinct CDR3 sequences, 12% of them detected only once. The top ten hold under 20% of the sample. Reading the label with the study, this specimen's time point is: newly diagnosed GD, antithyroid drugs for less than 3 months. For both TCR sequencing and RNA sequencing, RNA was extracted from PBMCs in TRIzol.

These same data were also listed under a study on T cells in Graves' hyperthyroidism and ophthalmopathy.

Material: peripheral blood mononuclear cells (PBMCs), obtained at new diagnosis, from a patient treated with antithyroid drugs. Receptors originate from a woman under 30 with Graves disease. Donor details come from another sample of the same person, matched by shared clones.

The chain combines TRBV6-9 with TRBJ2-1, with 14 bases identical to TRBD2. The germline V gene has CDR1 MNHGY and CDR2 SVAAGI. V was pared by 3 bases and J by 10 bases, with 8 bases of the junction left unmatched. The CDR3 length is 16 residues. CDR3 sequence (DNA): TGTGCCAGCAGTTACCTGGGGACTAGCGGGGGACCCGAGCAGTTCTTC. It encodes CASSYLGTSGGPEQFF.

This clonotype appeared many times. The chain is built from TRBV20-1 and TRBJ1-2, with D hard to call. Between the trimmed V and J ends, which lost 3 bases and 8 bases, there was a span of 16 bases. This CDR3 is built from 13 residues. Germline V gene lookup returns CDR1 DFQATT and CDR2 SNEGSKA (reference sequence). In DNA, the CDR3 is TGCAGTGCTAGGATAATGGCCCTAAGGGGCTACACCTTC. This sequence encodes CSARIMALRGYTF.

The chain uses TRBV4-1 and TRBJ1-1, with TRBD1 as a possible D gene (5 bases). The CDR3 contains 13 residues. Germline-derived CDR1 and CDR2 are MGHRA and YSYEKL. V was trimmed by 2 bases and J by 3 bases, leaving 7 bases between them. CDR3 bases: TGCGCCAGCAGCCAAATACAGGACACTGAAGCTTTCTTT. This codes for CASSQIQDTEAFF.

This clonotype was found many times. The chain couples TRBV7-2 to TRBJ2-1, with 9 bases identical to TRBD1. CDR1 SGHTA and CDR2 FQGNSA come from the germline V gene. The CDR3 has 16 residues. V lost 2 bases, J lost 3 bases, and 5 bases stayed unmatched. The DNA for the CDR3 is TGTGCCAGCAGCTTAAGGGGGACAGGGTACTACAATGAGCAGTTCTTC. It is translated as CASSLRGTGYYNEQFF. Supplemented by reference TRBV7-2 and TRBJ2-1, the full variable domain reads GAGVSQSPSNKVTEKGKDVELRCDPISGHTALYWYRQSLGQGLEFLIYFQGNSAPDKSGLPSDRFSAERTGGSVSTLTIQRTQQEDSAVYLCASSLRGTGYYNEQFFGPGTRLTVL.

This clonotype showed up many times. This rearrangement joins TRBV7-9 to TRBJ2-7, with D perhaps TRBD1 (6 bases). CDR1 is SEHNR and CDR2 is FQNEAQ in the germline V gene (reference sequence). V gave up 3 bases and J gave up 3 bases, with 12 bases separating them. The CDR3 consists of 14 residues. CDR3 region: CASSFRTADYEQYF. CDR3 DNA: TGTGCCAGCAGCTTTCGGACAGCAGACTACGAGCAGTACTTC.

This clonotype came up many times. V and J are TRBV20-1 and TRBJ2-5; TRBD2 aligns across 7 bases. The CDR3 is 12 amino acids. J gave up 5 bases and V 3 bases, and 3 bases lay outside the gene matches. Germline-derived CDR1 and CDR2 are DFQATT and SNEGSKA (reference sequence). The DNA of the CDR3 is TGCAGTGCTAGGGCCGGGGGGGAGACCCAGTACTTC. Amino acid sequence: CSARAGGETQYF.

Remarks on this clonotype: A much larger clone lies one base from this, so it may be a read error. The chain links TRBV20-1 to TRBJ1-6; 7 nucleotides match TRBD1. The CDR3 extends over 16 amino acids. Germline values: CDR1 DFQATT, CDR2 SNEGSKA (reference sequence). The CDR3 region is CSARVQQGNYNAPLHF. DNA of the CDR3: TGCAGTGCTAGAGTTCAACAGGGGAATTATAATGCACCCCTCCACTTT.

This clonotype was observed at least ten times. The chain links TRBV20-1 to TRBJ2-1; D is possibly TRBD1 (6 bases). The ends were cut back, 5 bases at V and 6 bases at J, with 23 bases in the middle. Germline V gene sequence: CDR1 DFQATT, CDR2 SNEGSKA (reference sequence). The CDR3 consists of 16 residues. As DNA, the CDR3 is TGCAGTGCTGTGGGGGCAAAAGATTTTTTAGGCAATGAGCAGTTCTTC. This gives the protein CSAVGAKDFLGNEQFF.

This clonotype was detected only a few times. This chain uses TRBV29-1 with TRBJ1-2; unclear D gene. Trimming took off 0 bases at V and 6 bases at J, with 11 bases between the two ends. Germline CDR1 and CDR2: SQVTM and ANQGSEA. The CDR3 loop spans 13 amino acids. The CDR3 sequence: CSVEDPVRDGYTF. The CDR3 bases are TGCAGCGTTGAAGATCCAGTTAGGGATGGCTACACCTTC. Full variable domain (outside the CDR3, taken from reference TRBV29-1 and TRBJ1-2): SAVISQKPSRDICQRGTSLTIQCQVDSQVTMMFWYRQQPGQSLTLIATANQGSEATYESGFVIDKFPISRPNLTFSTLTVSNMSPEDSSIYLCSVEDPVRDGYTFGSGTRLTVV.

This clonotype turned up a few times. The gene calls are TRBV11-2 and TRBJ2-1, with a weak D call TRBD2 (6 bases). The germline V gene has CDR1 SGHAT and CDR2 FQNNGV. This CDR3 is 13 amino acids long. V was clipped by 8 bases and J by 3 bases, with 11 bases between them. CDR3 coding DNA: TGTGCCAGCGGTCGGGAGCTCTACAATGAGCAGTTCTTC. This translates into CASGRELYNEQFF.

This clonotype showed up many times. V and J are TRBV7-9 and TRBJ2-5; TRBD2 might be the D (5 bases). CDR3 length: 13 residues. Germline V gene lookup returns CDR1 SEHNR and CDR2 FQNEAQ (reference sequence). Trimming took 5 bases from V and 6 from J, leaving 13 bases between them. CDR3 region: CASSPVREKTQYF. The CDR3 DNA is TGTGCCAGCAGCCCCGTTCGGGAAAAGACCCAGTACTTC. The entire variable domain, with the rest obtained from reference TRBV7-9 and TRBJ2-5, is as follows: DTGVSQNPRHKITKRGQNVTFRCDPISEHNRLYWYRQTLGQGPEFLTYFQNEAQLEKSRLLSDRFSAERPKGSFSTLEIQRTEQGDSAMYLCASSPVREKTQYFGPGTRLLVL.

This chain connects TRBV27 to TRBJ1-6, with 8 bases aligning to TRBD1. Germline V lookup: CDR1 MNHEY, CDR2 SMNVEV (reference sequence). This CDR3 is 16 amino acids long. The junction had 4 bases not matched to a gene; V was cut back by 1 base and J by 5 bases. The CDR3: CASSLFRTGNNSPLHF. The CDR3 bases are TGTGCCAGCAGTTTATTCAGGACAGGGAATAATTCACCCCTCCACTTT.

Ten or more counts support this clonotype. The chain carries TRBV6-2 or TRBV6-3 and TRBJ2-1; possibly TRBD1 or TRBD2 for D (5 bases each). V lost 0 bases to trimming and J lost 9 bases, with 15 bases between them. This CDR3 has 15 residues. CDR1 is MNHEY and CDR2 is SVGEGT in the germline V gene. The CDR3 region is CASSYSLDGAGEQFF. The CDR3 coding sequence is TGTGCCAGCAGTTACTCGTTGGACGGGGCTGGTGAGCAGTTCTTC.

The chain combines TRBV4-1 with TRBJ1-2; no clear D gene. Trimming stripped 0 bases from V and 5 bases from J, with 13 bases between. There are 15 residues in the CDR3. Germline loops: CDR1 MGHRA, CDR2 YSYEKL. The CDR3 region has the DNA TGCGCCAGCAGCCAAGATATGGCAGCTTTATATGGCTACACCTTC. It codes for CASSQDMAALYGYTF.

The table lists this clonotype with a few counts. Compared with germline, one end of the junction differs, possibly owing to a read error. The rearrangement links TRBV7-9 to TRBJ1-1; D is unclear. This CDR3 spans 11 amino acids. From germline, CDR1 is SEHNR and CDR2 FQNEAQ (reference sequence). The CDR3 here is CASSTNSEAFF. The CDR3 bases are TGTGCCAGCAGCACTAACAGTGAAGCTTTCTTT. Using reference TRBV7-9 and TRBJ1-1 for the parts outside the CDR3, the full variable domain is DTGVSQNPRHKITKRGQNVTFRCDPISEHNRLYWYRQTLGQGPEFLTYFQNEAQLEKSRLLSDRFSAERPKGSFSTLEIQRTEQGDSAMYLCASSTNSEAFFGQGTRLTVV.

This clonotype was recorded many times. This rearrangement joins TRBV6-2 or TRBV6-3 to TRBJ2-7; 11 bases align to TRBD2. The CDR3 totals 18 residues. V lost 4 bases to trimming and J lost 0 bases; unmatched junction nucleotides: 11. Germline CDR1 is MNHEY and CDR2 is SVGEGT. Written as DNA, the CDR3 is TGTGCCAGCAGTTCCCTACTAGCGGGGGCTACGAGCTCCTACGAGCAGTACGTC. Protein sequence: CASSSLLAGATSSYEQYV.

This clonotype appeared a few times. The chain recombines TRBV7-3 with TRBJ2-3; 9 bases match TRBD2. V was clipped by 7 bases and J by 6 bases; unmatched bases: 5. This CDR3 has 13 residues. Looked up from germline, CDR1 is SGHTA and CDR2 is FQGTGA. Here the CDR3 reads CASTKTSGDTQYF. CDR3 DNA sequence: TGTGCCAGCACCAAAACTAGCGGGGATACGCAGTATTTT.

In this sample, this clonotype turned up many times. The gene calls are TRBV28 and TRBJ1-2; D uncertain. The V gene's germline CDR1 is MDHEN and CDR2 SYDVKM. Trimming left V 3 bases short and J 8 bases short, with 10 bases between. CDR3 length: 12 residues. The chain's CDR3 is CASSFRTGGYTF. CDR3 bases: TGTGCCAGCAGTTTTAGAACTGGAGGCTACACCTTC.

In this sample, this clonotype turned up many times. The chain joins TRBV28 to TRBJ2-1, with D perhaps TRBD2 (5 bases). V lost 8 bases and J lost 7, with 30 bases in between. This CDR3 contains 18 residues. CDR1 is MDHEN, CDR2 SYDVKM, per germline. The CDR3 nucleotides are TGTGCCAGCGGAGTTCCCCTACGTGACCCCCGATCGGGGAATGAGCAGTTCTTC. Protein: CASGVPLRDPRSGNEQFF.

The sample holds many counts of this clonotype. The chain uses TRBV19 and TRBJ1-2; a possible D gene is TRBD1 (5 bases). The germline V gene encodes CDR1 LNHDA and CDR2 SQIVND (reference sequence). The CDR3 covers 14 residues. The V and J ends lost 3 bases and 0 bases respectively, with 8 bases between them. The CDR3 is CASSIRGPNYGYTF. The CDR3 nucleotides read TGTGCCAGTAGTATCCGGGGACCTAACTATGGCTACACCTTC.

This clonotype was seen repeatedly, ten times or more. The rearrangement links TRBV28 to TRBJ1-2; 12 nucleotides agree with TRBD1. The germline CDR1 and CDR2 sequences are MDHEN and SYDVKM. The length of the CDR3 is 16 residues. V was clipped by 4 bases and J by 4 bases; unmatched bases: 7. This CDR3 reads CASSSSGTGGIYGYTF. In DNA form, the CDR3 reads TGTGCCAGCAGTTCGTCCGGGACAGGGGGCATCTATGGCTACACCTTC.

This clonotype was counted ten times or more. V and J are TRBV12-3 or TRBV12-4 and TRBJ2-7; 8 nucleotides agree with TRBD1. J lost 0 bases, V lost 5 bases, and 6 bases had no gene match. This CDR3 is built from 15 residues. The CDR3 bases are TGTGCCAGCAGTGCTGACAGGGGCATCTCCTACGAGCAGTACTTC. Translated, it gives CASSADRGISYEQYF.

This clonotype occurred a few times. The chain is built from TRBV9 and TRBJ2-7, with D possibly being TRBD2 (5 bases). The CDR3 loop spans 12 amino acids. Germline CDR1 is SGDLS and CDR2 is YYNGEE. The CDR3 nucleotides read TGTGCCAGCAGCGCCCCTAGCAGTATATGTGGGGTC. Protein: CASSAPSSICGV.

About this clonotype: A single base is all that separates this from a far larger clone, so a read error is likely. This chain joins TRBV28 and TRBJ2-7; TRBD2 matches at 11 bases. This CDR3 spans 16 amino acids. The germline CDR1 and CDR2 sequences are MDHEN and SYDVKM. Trimming took 6 bases from V and 7 from J; bases not matched to a gene: 14. The CDR3 is CASRPLAGDMQGEQYF. The CDR3 bases are TGTGCCAGCAGACCACTAGCGGGAGACATGCAGGGTGAGCAGTACTTC.

Concerning this clonotype: A far larger clone is one base from this, pointing to a likely read error. The CDR3 DNA is TGTGCCAGCAGCTCGGGACGGACTAGCGGGATGTCCCAGTACTTC. It is translated as CASSSGRTSGMSQYF. The V call is TRBV5-8, the J call TRBJ2-4; 12 bases map to TRBD2. CDR3 length: 15 residues. CDR1 and CDR2 from the germline V gene are SGHTS and YDEGEE. V was clipped by 3 bases and J by 13 bases; unmatched bases: 11.

The chain employs TRBV7-9 and TRBJ1-6, with D possibly matching TRBD1 (5 bases). This CDR3 comprises 11 residues. Germline loops: CDR1 SEHNR, CDR2 FQNEAQ (reference sequence). Trimming shortened V by 5 bases and J by 14 bases, and 10 bases separated the two germline ends. The CDR3: CASSPDKALHF. DNA for the CDR3: TGTGCCAGCAGCCCGGACAAGGCCCTCCACTTT.

This clonotype was seen ten or more times. The genes are TRBV2 and TRBJ2-1, with D perhaps TRBD1 (6 bases). The germline gives CDR1 SNHLY, CDR2 FYNNEI. The CDR3 has 14 residues. Trimming took 8 bases from V and 0 from J, leaving 11 bases between them. In nucleotides, the CDR3 is TGTGCCAGCCTTCAGGGGAGCTCCTACAATGAGCAGTTCTTC. Protein sequence: CASLQGSSYNEQFF.

About this clonotype: This sequence may be a read error, since a much larger clone differs from it by one base. V and J are TRBV11-2 and TRBJ2-7; 7 bases are shared with TRBD2. With V trimmed by 1 base and J by 4 bases, 7 bases remained unmatched. The V gene's germline CDR1 is SGHAT and CDR2 FQNNGV. There are 15 residues in the CDR3. In nucleotides, the CDR3 is TGTGCCAGCAGCTTAGGACGGGACTACCCTTACGAGCAGTACGTC. Translating gives CASSLGRDYPYEQYV.

This rearrangement joins TRBV20-1 to TRBJ2-1, with TRBD2 matching over 9 bases. V lost 2 bases and J lost 6; bases outside the gene matches: 11. CDR1 is DFQATT and CDR2 is SNEGSKA in the germline V gene (reference sequence). This CDR3 has 16 amino acids. The CDR3 protein is CSARPYLAGVGNEQFF. The CDR3, as DNA: TGCAGTGCTAGACCTTACTTAGCGGGAGTTGGCAATGAGCAGTTCTTC.

This clonotype was counted ten times or more. V usage is TRBV30 and J usage is TRBJ2-3, with 10 bases matching TRBD2. Germline-derived CDR1 and CDR2 are GTSNPN and SVGIG (reference sequence). This CDR3 spans 19 amino acids. V was pared by 0 bases and J by 2 bases, with 14 bases of the junction left unmatched. CDR3 nucleotides: TGTGCCTGGAGTGTACGATCTAGCGGGAGATACTCTTTCACAGATACGCAGTATTTT. Its protein product is CAWSVRSSGRYSFTDTQYF.

This clonotype showed up just once. Compared with germline, one end of the junction differs, possibly owing to a read error. The rearrangement links TRBV7-9 to TRBJ1-2; weak D call: TRBD1 (5 bases). The CDR3 is made up of 12 amino acids. Germline lookup yields CDR1 SEHNR and CDR2 FQNEAQ (reference sequence). The CDR3 region has the DNA TGTACCAGCAGCTTCGGACAAGAAGGCTACACCTTC. Translated, it gives CTSSFGQEGYTF.